These T cell receptor beta chains were read from a single sample in a study of T-cell memory formation after mild COVID-19. TCRdb re-called the 5' RACE reads with MiXCR, one entry per CDR3 protein. The table lists fewer than 400,000 distinct CDR3 sequences, 10% to 15% of them singletons. The sequencing input was PBMCs or a T cell subset sorted from them (not recorded which). The origin of the receptors is a man younger than 35 who had mild COVID-19 (a few samples of this study predate the infection). Cell type and time point are not known. CDR3s include the opening cysteine and the closing phenylalanine or tryptophan. A D gene is named only where the DNA matches it firmly. The size of a clone is reported for some rows only, either as once, few or many, or as a class for expanded clones.

V gene	D gene	clone size	J gene	CDR3 protein	CDR3 DNA
TRBV6-5	NA	many	TRBJ2-7	CASRITSGVSYEQYF	TGTGCCAGCCGGATAACTTCCGGAGTCTCCTACGAGCAGTACTTC
TRBV12-3/TRBV12-4	NA	NA	TRBJ1-1	CASRTMGTGRTEAFF	TGTGCCAGCAGGACAATGGGAACAGGGCGAACTGAAGCTTTCTTT
TRBV6-6	NA	NA	TRBJ1-6	CASSFPLGQGSSYNSPLHF	TGTGCCAGCAGTTTCCCCCTAGGGCAGGGAAGCTCCTATAATTCACCCCTCCACTTT
TRBV12-3/TRBV12-4	TRBD2	many	TRBJ2-3	CASSFWSGETDTQYF	TGTGCCAGCAGTTTTTGGAGCGGGGAAACAGATACGCAGTATTTT
TRBV7-9	TRBD1	NA	TRBJ2-5	CASSSLGQGIQETQYF	TGTGCCAGCAGCTCCCTGGGACAGGGTATCCAAGAGACCCAGTACTTC
TRBV7-9	TRBD2	NA	TRBJ2-1	CASSPRGSGRVNEQFF	TGTGCCAGCAGCCCACGCGGTAGCGGGAGAGTCAATGAGCAGTTCTTC
TRBV2	TRBD1	NA	TRBJ1-5	CASRGDRGAPQHF	TGTGCCAGCAGAGGGGACAGGGGTGCGCCCCAGCATTTT
TRBV12-3/TRBV12-4	NA	NA	TRBJ1-1	CASGTNSRTRAEAFF	TGTGCCAGCGGAACAAACAGCCGAACGAGAGCTGAAGCTTTCTTT
TRBV5-6	NA	many	TRBJ1-1	CASSLRARGTEAFF	TGTGCCAGCAGCTTAAGGGCCAGGGGAACTGAAGCTTTCTTT
TRBV28	NA	few	TRBJ2-6	CASSDQPSGANVLTF	TGTGCCAGCAGTGACCAGCCCTCTGGGGCCAACGTCCTGACTTTC
TRBV7-9	NA	NA	TRBJ1-3	CASSLHSGPNSGNTIYF	TGTGCCAGCAGCTTGCACTCGGGACCGAACTCTGGAAACACCATATATTTT
TRBV7-2	TRBD2	NA	TRBJ2-5	CASSSSGGLGETQYF	TGTGCCAGCAGCTCGAGCGGGGGCCTAGGAGAGACCCAGTACTTC
TRBV6-2/TRBV6-3	TRBD2	many	TRBJ2-1	CASSYGPGLAGGSEQFF	TGTGCCAGCAGTTACGGCCCGGGACTAGCGGGGGGCAGTGAGCAGTTCTTC
TRBV12-3/TRBV12-4	NA	few	TRBJ2-7	CASSLDRVPNYEQYF	TGTGCCAGCAGCTTGGACAGAGTCCCCAACTACGAGCAGTACTTC
TRBV5-6	TRBD1	many	TRBJ2-7	CASSFQGESYEQYF	TGTGCCAGCAGCTTCCAGGGGGAGTCCTACGAGCAGTACTTC
TRBV5-1	NA	many	TRBJ2-7	CASSLGPASSYEQYF	TGCGCCAGCAGCTTAGGACCGGCAAGCTCCTACGAGCAGTACTTC
TRBV19	NA	NA	TRBJ2-1	CATQIWGVRDEQFF	TGTGCCACCCAAATATGGGGAGTCAGGGATGAGCAGTTCTTC
TRBV15	NA	many	TRBJ1-5	CATSRDQNSAHSNQPQHF	TGTGCCACCAGCAGAGACCAAAACAGTGCCCATAGCAATCAGCCCCAGCATTTT
TRBV7-9	NA	many	TRBJ2-1	CASSLAGTYNEQFF	TGCGCCAGCAGCTTGGCCGGGACGTACAATGAGCAGTTCTTC
TRBV7-2	NA	NA	TRBJ1-5	CASSTATLTRGFSQPQHF	TGTGCCAGCAGCACAGCCACATTGACTCGCGGTTTTAGTCAGCCCCAGCATTTT
TRBV18	TRBD1	few	TRBJ1-2	CASSPLPGQDDGYTF	TGTGCCAGCTCACCACTACCGGGACAGGATGATGGCTACACCTTC
TRBV20-1	NA	few	TRBJ2-2	CSARLGGTNTGELFF	TGCAGTGCTAGATTAGGGGGGACGAACACCGGGGAGCTGTTTTTT
TRBV7-6	NA	many	TRBJ1-3	CASSLTGNGNTIYF	TGTGCCAGCAGCCTTACAGGGAACGGAAACACCATATATTTT
TRBV6-5	NA	NA	TRBJ2-7	CASSYGGLGSYEQYF	TGTGCCAGCAGTTACGGAGGGTTGGGGTCCTACGAGCAGTACTTC
TRBV15	NA	NA	TRBJ2-3	CATSRALDGTDTQYF	TGTGCCACCAGCAGAGCACTAGATGGCACAGATACGCAGTATTTT
TRBV7-6	TRBD2	many	TRBJ2-7	CASSPQGLAGEQYF	TGTGCCAGCAGCCCCCAAGGGCTAGCGGGGGAGCAGTACTTC
TRBV5-4	NA	NA	TRBJ2-7	CASSMRDAMGKAVF	TGTGCCAGCAGTATGCGGGACGCCATGGGCAAGGCCGTCTTC
TRBV7-2	NA	few	TRBJ2-5	CASNRGRSRETQYF	TGTGCCAGCAATCGAGGACGTAGCAGGGAGACCCAGTACTTC
TRBV19	NA	few	TRBJ1-1	CASTLPSPGKNTEAFF	TGTGCCAGTACCCTCCCGTCGCCAGGTAAAAACACTGAAGCTTTCTTT
TRBV4-1	NA	few	TRBJ2-3	CASSQDNSEREFSDTQYF	TGCGCCAGCAGCCAAGATAATAGCGAGCGAGAGTTCTCAGATACGCAGTATTTT
TRBV12-3/TRBV12-4	TRBD2	NA	TRBJ2-2	CASRPPGLAGAGELFF	TGTGCCAGCAGACCCCCGGGACTAGCGGGGGCCGGGGAGCTGTTTTTT
TRBV19	TRBD1	few	TRBJ2-7	CASSNTGGSALYEQYF	TGTGCCAGTAGCAATACAGGGGGTTCCGCCCTCTACGAGCAGTACTTC
TRBV25-1	NA	NA	TRBJ2-7	CASSGVTYEQYF	TGTGCCAGCAGTGGTGTGACCTACGAGCAGTACTTC
TRBV7-9	TRBD2	few	TRBJ2-3	CASSPLAGASNTQYF	TGTGCCAGCAGCCCCCTAGCGGGGGCTTCCAATACGCAGTATTTT
TRBV5-1	NA	NA	TRBJ2-5	CASSSGRDLREETQYF	TGCGCCAGCAGCTCTGGACGGGACTTGAGGGAAGAGACCCAGTACTTC
TRBV7-2	TRBD1	many	TRBJ1-1	CASSPRQGTEAFF	TGTGCCAGCAGCCCCCGACAGGGAACGGAAGCTTTCTTT
TRBV5-1	TRBD1	few	TRBJ1-1	CASSRGQGGDTEAFF	TGCGCCAGCAGCCGCGGACAGGGCGGGGACACTGAAGCTTTCTTT
TRBV12-3/TRBV12-4	NA	few	TRBJ2-2	CASLIRTGELFF	TGTGCCAGCTTAATCAGGACCGGGGAGCTGTTTTTT
TRBV3-1	NA	few	TRBJ1-6	CASSQGTDYNSPLHF	TGTGCCAGCAGCCAAGGGACAGACTATAATTCACCCCTCCACTTT
TRBV7-2	NA	many	TRBJ2-7	CASSFSGAYEQYF	TGTGCCAGCAGCTTCTCAGGGGCCTACGAGCAGTACTTC
TRBV7-9	NA	many	TRBJ2-5	CASSLFQETQYF	TGTGCCAGCAGCTTATTCCAAGAGACCCAGTACTTC
TRBV5-1	TRBD2	NA	TRBJ2-2	CASSPGTSGGELYF	TGCGCCAGCAGTCCGGGGACTAGCGGCGGGGAGCTGTATTTT
TRBV7-9	NA	few	TRBJ1-1	CASGRDSSTEAFF	TGTGCCAGCGGCAGGGATTCTAGCACTGAAGCTTTCTTT
TRBV6-6	TRBD1	NA	TRBJ1-2	CASRTDRGNYGYTF	TGTGCCAGCAGAACCGACAGGGGGAACTATGGCTACACCTTC
TRBV5-1	NA	NA	TRBJ1-2	CASSLDLGKGYGYTF	TGCGCCAGCAGCTTGGATCTTGGGAAGGGATATGGCTACACCTTC
TRBV7-2	TRBD2	few	TRBJ2-3	CASSTTGGRPQYF	TGTGCCAGCAGCACAACGGGGGGGCGGCCGCAGTATTTT
TRBV10-2	TRBD1	once	TRBJ1-5	CASNAGGNQPQHF	TGCGCCAGCAACGCAGGGGGAAATCAGCCCCAGCATTTT
TRBV7-2	TRBD1	NA	TRBJ1-3	CASSPNRQGGNTIYF	TGTGCCAGCAGCCCCAACCGACAGGGGGGAAACACCATATATTTT
TRBV12-3/TRBV12-4	NA	many	TRBJ1-2	CASSPSGVIYGYTF	TGTGCCAGCAGTCCAAGCGGAGTAATCTATGGCTACACCTTC
TRBV7-6	NA	NA	TRBJ2-1	CAISIVGNEQFF	TGTGCCATCAGCATCGTGGGCAATGAGCAGTTCTTC
TRBV28	TRBD1	many	TRBJ1-2	CACRDSANYGYTF	TGTGCCTGCCGGGACAGCGCGAACTATGGCTACACCTTC
TRBV15	TRBD2	many	TRBJ2-1	CATSNPSGGAIEQFF	TGTGCCACCAGCAATCCTAGCGGGGGGGCTATCGAGCAGTTCTTC